What follows are 5 T cell receptor beta chains derived from one specimen sequenced in a study of blood T cell repertoires in COVID-19. This table comes from immunoSEQ multiplex PCR, and its TCRdb copy is limited to in-frame clones, with some not included. Here the sample spans about 260,000 clones, over 75% being singletons. Sequencing input: peripheral blood. These receptors were obtained from a human donor in a cohort sampled during active COVID-19.

The chain joins TRBV6-6 to TRBJ2-7; TRBD2 matches at 8 bases. CDR1 is MNHNY, CDR2 SVGAGI, per germline (reference sequence). The V gene end was trimmed by 6 bases and the J gene end by 2 bases; junction bases not matched to a gene: 9. The CDR3 sequence is 15 residues long. The CDR3 sequence: CASRAPGLVTYEQYF. The CDR3 DNA reads TGTGCCAGCAGAGCTCCGGGACTAGTAACCTACGAGCAGTACTTC.

This clone has just a few counts. This chain links TRBV4-3 with TRBJ1-2, with D unclear. The CDR3 length is 16 residues. The V gene lost 0 bases and the J gene lost 5 bases, with 16 bases spanning the gap. Germline lookup yields CDR1 LGHNA and CDR2 YSLEER. The CDR3 loop reads CASSQDSGPFLYGYTF. The CDR3 DNA reads as TGCGCCAGCAGCCAAGATTCAGGTCCGTTTCTGTATGGCTACACCTTC.

The V call is TRBV6-5, the J call TRBJ2-5; 8 bases align to TRBD2. J was trimmed by 5 bases and V by 7 bases; bases with no gene match: 6. This CDR3 contains 13 residues. Germline CDR1 reads MNHEY; CDR2 reads SVGAGI. The CDR3, as DNA: TGTGCCAGCATTTTGACTAGCGTGGAGACCCAGTACTTC. It codes for CASILTSVETQYF.

The rearrangement links TRBV21-1 to TRBJ1-1. TRBV21-1 is a known pseudogene. The CDR3 runs to 15 residues. This chain's CDR3 is CASRGRLRMNTEAFF. CDR3 coding DNA: TGTGCCAGCAGGGGGAGACTGAGAATGAACACTGAAGCTTTCTTT.

The chain recombines TRBV4-3 with TRBJ1-2, with D hard to call. V gave up 0 bases and J gave up 8 bases, with 13 bases separating them. The CDR3 spans 14 residues. Germline-derived CDR1 and CDR2 are LGHNA and YSLEER. CDR3 region: CASSQDTRVRGYTF. CDR3 bases: TGCGCCAGCAGCCAAGATACCCGGGTACGGGGCTACACCTTC.